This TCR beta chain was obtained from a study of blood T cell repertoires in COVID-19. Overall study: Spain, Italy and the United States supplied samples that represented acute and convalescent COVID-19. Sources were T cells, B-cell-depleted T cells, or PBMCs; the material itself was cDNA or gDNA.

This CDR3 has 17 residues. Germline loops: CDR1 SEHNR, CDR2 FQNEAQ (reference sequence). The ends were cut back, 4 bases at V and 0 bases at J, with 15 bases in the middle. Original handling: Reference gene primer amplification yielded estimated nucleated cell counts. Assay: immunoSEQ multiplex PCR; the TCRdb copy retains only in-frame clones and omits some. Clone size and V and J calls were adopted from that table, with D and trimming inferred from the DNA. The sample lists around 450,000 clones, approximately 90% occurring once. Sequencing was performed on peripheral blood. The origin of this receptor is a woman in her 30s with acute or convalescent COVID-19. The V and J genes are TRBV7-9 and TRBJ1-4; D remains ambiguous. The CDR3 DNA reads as TGTGCCAGCAGCTCCGGTGGAGGGTATGCAACTAATGAAAAACTGTTTTTT. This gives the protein CASSSGGGYATNEKLFF.